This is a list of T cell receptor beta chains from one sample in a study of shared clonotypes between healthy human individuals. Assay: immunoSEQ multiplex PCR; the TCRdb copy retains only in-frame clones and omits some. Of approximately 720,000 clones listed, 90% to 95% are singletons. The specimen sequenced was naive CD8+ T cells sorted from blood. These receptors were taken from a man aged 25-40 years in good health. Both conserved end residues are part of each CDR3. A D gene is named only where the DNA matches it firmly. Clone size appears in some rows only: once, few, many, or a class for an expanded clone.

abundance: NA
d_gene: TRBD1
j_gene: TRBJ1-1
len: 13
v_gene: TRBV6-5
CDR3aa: CASSQTGSTEAFF
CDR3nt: TGTGCCAGCAGCCAGACAGGGAGCACTGAAGCTTTCTTT

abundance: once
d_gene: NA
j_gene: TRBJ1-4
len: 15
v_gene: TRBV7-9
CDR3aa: CASSLTQRGNEKLFF
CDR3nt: TGTGCCAGCAGCTTAACCCAGCGAGGGAATGAAAAACTGTTTTTT

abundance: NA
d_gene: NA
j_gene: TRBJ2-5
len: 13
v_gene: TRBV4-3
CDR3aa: CASSQASYETQYF
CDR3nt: TGCGCCAGCAGCCAAGCTTCCTACGAGACCCAGTACTTC

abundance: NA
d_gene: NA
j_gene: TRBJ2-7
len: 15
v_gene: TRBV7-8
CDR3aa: CASSYLRGATGEQYF
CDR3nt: TGTGCCAGCAGCTATCTCCGTGGGGCGACTGGCGAGCAGTACTTC

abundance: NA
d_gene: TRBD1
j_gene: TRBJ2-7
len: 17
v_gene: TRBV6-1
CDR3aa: CASSARGQVLGYEEQYF
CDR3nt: TGTGCCAGCAGTGCTAGAGGACAGGTCCTGGGCTACGAAGAGCAGTACTTC

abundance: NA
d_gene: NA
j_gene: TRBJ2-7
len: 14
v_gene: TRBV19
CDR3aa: CASSIGHLSYEQYF
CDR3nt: TGTGCCAGTAGTATTGGACACCTCTCCTACGAGCAGTACTTC

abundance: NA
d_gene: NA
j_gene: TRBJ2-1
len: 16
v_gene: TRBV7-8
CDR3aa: CASSLSSPHRNNEQFF
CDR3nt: TGTGCCAGCAGCTTAAGTAGCCCTCACCGAAACAATGAGCAGTTCTTC

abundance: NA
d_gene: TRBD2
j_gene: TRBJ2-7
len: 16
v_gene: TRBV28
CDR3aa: CASSLPREGASYEQYF
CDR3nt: TGTGCCAGCAGCCTACCCAGGGAGGGAGCGTCCTACGAGCAGTACTTC

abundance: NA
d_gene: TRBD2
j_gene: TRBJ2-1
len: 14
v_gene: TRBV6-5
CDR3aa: CASSTSGGYNEQFF
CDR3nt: TGTGCCAGCAGCACTAGCGGGGGTTACAATGAGCAGTTCTTC

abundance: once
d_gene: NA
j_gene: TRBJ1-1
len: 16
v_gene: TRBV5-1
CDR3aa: CASSLTREGGAAEAFF
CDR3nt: TGCGCCAGCAGCTTGACCAGAGAGGGGGGCGCAGCTGAAGCTTTCTTT

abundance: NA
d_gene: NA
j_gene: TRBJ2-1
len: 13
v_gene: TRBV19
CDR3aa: CASSIVAGNEQFF
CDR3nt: TGTGCCAGTAGTATAGTCGCGGGGAATGAGCAGTTCTTC

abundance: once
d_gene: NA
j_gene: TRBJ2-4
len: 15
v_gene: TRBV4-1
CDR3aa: CASSQVQLAKNIQYF
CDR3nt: TGCGCCAGCAGCCAAGTGCAATTAGCCAAAAACATTCAGTACTTC

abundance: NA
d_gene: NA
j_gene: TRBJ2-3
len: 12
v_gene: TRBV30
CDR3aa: CAWGYSTDTQYF
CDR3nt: TGTGCCTGGGGTTATAGCACAGATACGCAGTATTTT

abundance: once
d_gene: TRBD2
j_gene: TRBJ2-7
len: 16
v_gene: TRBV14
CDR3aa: CASSRRLAGFSYEQYF
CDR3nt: TGTGCCAGCAGCCGCAGACTAGCGGGGTTCTCCTACGAGCAGTACTTC

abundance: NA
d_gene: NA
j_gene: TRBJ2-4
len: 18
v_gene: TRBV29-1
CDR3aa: CSVEVFGLLRGTKNIQYF
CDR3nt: TGCAGCGTTGAAGTTTTTGGGCTACTAAGGGGGACCAAAAACATTCAGTACTTC

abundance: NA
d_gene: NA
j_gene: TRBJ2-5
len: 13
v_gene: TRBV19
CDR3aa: CASSIVPGETQYF
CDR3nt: TGTGCCAGTAGTATAGTCCCGGGGGAGACCCAGTACTTC

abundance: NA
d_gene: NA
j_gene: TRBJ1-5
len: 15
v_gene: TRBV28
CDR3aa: CASSRTTDYNQPQHF
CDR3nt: TGTGCCAGCAGCCGAACGACGGATTACAATCAGCCCCAGCATTTT

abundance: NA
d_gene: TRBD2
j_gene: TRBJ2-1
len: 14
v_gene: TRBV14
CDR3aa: CASSQLAGDNEQFF
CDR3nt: TGTGCCAGCAGCCAACTAGCGGGGGACAATGAGCAGTTCTTC

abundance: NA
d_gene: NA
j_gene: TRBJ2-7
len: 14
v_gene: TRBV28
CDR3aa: CASSPRQVPYEQYF
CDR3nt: TGTGCCAGCAGTCCACGACAGGTTCCCTACGAGCAGTACTTC

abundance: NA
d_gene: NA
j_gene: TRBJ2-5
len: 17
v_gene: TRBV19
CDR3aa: CASSKTSWTYQKETQYF
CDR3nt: TGTGCCAGTAGCAAGACCTCATGGACATACCAAAAAGAGACCCAGTACTTC

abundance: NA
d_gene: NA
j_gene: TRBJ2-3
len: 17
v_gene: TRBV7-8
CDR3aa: CASSLKGRLTSTDTQYF
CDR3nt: TGTGCCAGCAGCTTAAAGGGGAGGCTAACTAGCACAGATACGCAGTATTTT

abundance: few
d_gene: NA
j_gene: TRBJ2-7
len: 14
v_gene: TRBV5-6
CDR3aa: CASSLGVGRYEQYF
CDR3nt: TGTGCCAGCAGCTTGGGCGTAGGCAGGTACGAGCAGTACTTC